The next 6 T cell receptor beta chains were all read from a single sample in a study of blood T cell repertoires in COVID-19. TCRdb's copy holds only in-frame clones and misses some; the assay was immunoSEQ multiplex PCR. The data hold approximately 150,000 clones, with about 83% observed a single time. Sample: peripheral blood. These receptors all come from a woman aged 70-85 years who had recovered from COVID-19.

The chain employs TRBV15 and TRBJ1-4, with 7 bases aligning to TRBD1. Per the germline V gene, CDR1 is LNHNV and CDR2 is YYDKDF (reference sequence). CDR3 length: 16 residues. V lost 4 bases and J lost 8; bases outside the gene matches: 13. CDR3 loop: CATSKGTAVSAEKLFF. The CDR3 DNA is TGTGCCACCAGCAAAGGGACAGCCGTTTCCGCGGAAAAACTGTTTTTT.

This clone was detected a few times. The chain uses TRBV7-9 and TRBJ2-3; 9 positions agree with TRBD2. The germline V gene encodes CDR1 SEHNR and CDR2 FQNEAQ (reference sequence). With V trimmed by 5 bases and J by 9 bases, 9 bases remained unmatched. CDR3 length equals 14 residues. In nucleotides, the CDR3 is TGTGCCAGCAGCCAGGGGTCTAGCGGGGCCACGCAGTATTTT. It specifies CASSQGSSGATQYF.

This clone was observed a few times. The chain uses TRBV19 and TRBJ1-1; D is unresolved. Germline-derived CDR1 and CDR2 are LNHDA and SQIVND (reference sequence). The CDR3 runs to 12 residues. V was clipped by 8 bases and J by 4 bases, with 11 bases between them. For the CDR3, the DNA is TGTGCCAGTTCCCCCCCCGGCACTGAAGCTTTCTTT. Its translation: CASSPPGTEAFF.

This chain joins TRBV2 and TRBJ1-1; D not resolved. The CDR3 is made up of 14 amino acids. V lost 5 bases to trimming and J lost 5 bases, with 15 bases between them. Germline values: CDR1 SNHLY, CDR2 FYNNEI. The CDR3 DNA sequence: TGTGCCAGCAGTCCACACGGTGGAGGGACTGAAGCTTTCTTT. Its translation: CASSPHGGGTEAFF. Based on the CDR3 plus reference TRBV2 and TRBJ1-1, the full variable domain is EPEVTQTPSHQVTQMGQEVILRCVPISNHLYFYWYRQILGQKVEFLVSFYNNEISEKSEIFDDQFSVERPDGSNFTLKIRSTKLEDSAMYFCASSPHGGGTEAFFGQGTRLTVV.

The chain carries TRBV4-3 and TRBJ2-7; tentative D call: TRBD1 (6 bases). With 4 bases removed from V and 6 bases from J, the gap between germline ends came to 16 bases. Germline CDR1 reads LGHNA; CDR2 reads YSLEER. The CDR3 length is 14 residues. The CDR3 nucleotides are TGCGCCAGCAGCCTAACAGGGCTCGGTGGCGAGCAGTACTTC. Translating gives CASSLTGLGGEQYF.

The chain has TRBV30 and TRBJ2-3; 7 bases line up with TRBD1. Germline values: CDR1 GTSNPN, CDR2 SVGIG (reference sequence). The CDR3 has 14 amino acids. J gave up 3 bases and V 2 bases, and 5 bases lay outside the gene matches. CDR3 DNA sequence: TGTGCCTGGAGTAGGGACAGTTGGACAGATACGCAGTATTTT. Its protein is CAWSRDSWTDTQYF. The variable domain in full, with the rest retrieved from reference TRBV30 and TRBJ2-3, is SQTIHQWPATLVQPVGSPLSLECTVEGTSNPNLYWYRQAAGRGLQLLFYSVGIGQISSEVPQNLSASRPQDRQFILSSKKLLLSDSGFYLCAWSRDSWTDTQYFGPGTRLTVL.